This TCR beta chain was recorded in a study of technical replicates of blood from several donors. TCRdb's copy holds only in-frame clones and misses some; the assay was immunoSEQ multiplex PCR. The table lists approximately 89,000 clones, about 94% of them singletons. This CDR3 comprises 12 residues. Germline loops: CDR1 SGHNT, CDR2 YYREEE (reference sequence). Losses at the gene ends were 2 bases for V and 5 bases for J; bases not matched to a gene: 1. Specimen: T cells isolated from PBMCs. V usage is TRBV5-4 and J usage is TRBJ2-7; 7 bases are a match to TRBD1. The clonotype comes from a human donor in good health. The CDR3 sequence: CASSLTGDEQYF. In DNA form, the CDR3 reads TGTGCCAGCAGCTTAACAGGGGACGAGCAGTACTTC.